The clone carrying this TCR beta chain was detected only a few times. What it binds is not known. The source of the sample is a study of beta chain features in type 1 diabetes. Expressed TCRB transcripts got sequenced, as all isolated RNA was reverse transcribed. The average output of naive, central memory and regulatory T cell samples was a few million reads. Using immunoSEQ multiplex PCR, the repertoire was profiled, and TCRdb retains in-frame clones only, with some absent. The profile shows 350,000 to 450,000 clones, approximately 15% of them singletons. Study results and limitations: HLA effects on TCRB rearrangement stayed unresolved here.

The CDR3 spans 11 residues. In germline, CDR1 is SNHLY, CDR2 FYNNEI. The sample taken for sequencing was naive CD4+ T cells from blood. The clonotype comes from a woman aged 18-30 years in good health. The V and J genes are TRBV2 and TRBJ2-5, with 10 bases aligning to TRBD2. The chain's CDR3 is CAWTSGLAQYF. The CDR3 DNA reads as TGTGCTTGGACTAGCGGACTCGCCCAGTACTTC.